Listed below are T cell receptor beta chains from one sample, sequenced in a study of early T cells in non-severe SARS-CoV-2 infection. A single record per CDR3 protein comes from TCRdb applying MiXCR to the 5' RACE reads. The data show about 68,000 distinct CDR3 sequences, about 12% seen once. The sequencing sample was made of whole blood. These receptors originate from an adult who was a healthcare worker with PCR-confirmed SARS-CoV-2 infection or an uninfected control (not recorded which). The CDR3 runs from the conserved cysteine through the conserved F or W. The order of the fields is V gene, clone size, J gene, D gene, CDR3 protein, CDR3 DNA. D genes are given only for firm matches. Clone size appears in some rows only: once, few, many, or a class for an expanded clone.

TRBV18,.,TRBJ2-3,.,CASPRDRTDTQYF,TGTGCCAGCCCGAGAGACCGCACAGATACGCAGTATTTT
TRBV7-9,.,TRBJ1-5,TRBD1,CASSLAGQGATSNQPQHF,TGTGCCAGCAGCTTGGCAGGACAGGGGGCTACTAGCAATCAGCCCCAGCATTTT
TRBV11-2,few,TRBJ1-2,TRBD1,CASSLERTGDGYTF,TGTGCCAGCAGCTTAGAGAGGACAGGGGATGGCTACACCTTC
TRBV6-5,many,TRBJ2-7,TRBD1,CASSTTGVPSVQYF,TGTGCCAGCAGTACGACAGGGGTCCCCTCAGTGCAGTACTTC
TRBV12-3/TRBV12-4,few,TRBJ1-6,.,CASSTTENSPLHF,TGTGCCAGCAGCACCACCGAGAATTCACCCCTCCACTTT
TRBV14,.,TRBJ1-1,.,CASSQDLGQYYTEAFF,TGTGCCAGCAGCCAAGATCTCGGTCAGTATTACACTGAAGCTTTCTTT
TRBV29-1,few,TRBJ2-3,.,CSVSGDTQYF,TGCAGCGTTTCCGGAGATACGCAGTATTTT
TRBV12-3/TRBV12-4,few,TRBJ2-4,.,CASMTNQIAKNIQYF,TGTGCCAGCATGACTAACCAGATAGCCAAAAACATTCAGTACTTC
TRBV9,.,TRBJ1-3,TRBD1,CASSVAGGANTIYF,TGTGCCAGCAGCGTAGCAGGGGGAGCAAACACCATATATTTT
TRBV18,few,TRBJ1-2,TRBD1,CASSPGQGVYYGYTF,TGTGCCAGCTCACCGGGACAGGGAGTTTACTATGGCTACACCTTC
TRBV10-1,many,TRBJ2-7,.,CASSPTTDFTGTVYEQYF,TGCGCCAGCAGTCCGACCACCGATTTCACAGGGACGGTCTACGAGCAGTACTTC
TRBV6-2/TRBV6-3,few,TRBJ2-7,.,CVAVGQNLPYEQYF,TGTGTGGCTGTTGGACAGAATTTACCCTACGAGCAGTACTTC
TRBV10-2,few,TRBJ1-1,.,CASSAGPQGAFF,TGCGCCAGCAGTGCCGGACCCCAGGGAGCTTTCTTT
TRBV7-6,.,TRBJ2-6,TRBD2,CASSPGGASGANVLTF,TGTGCCAGCAGCCCCGGGGGGGCCTCTGGGGCCAACGTCCTGACTTTC